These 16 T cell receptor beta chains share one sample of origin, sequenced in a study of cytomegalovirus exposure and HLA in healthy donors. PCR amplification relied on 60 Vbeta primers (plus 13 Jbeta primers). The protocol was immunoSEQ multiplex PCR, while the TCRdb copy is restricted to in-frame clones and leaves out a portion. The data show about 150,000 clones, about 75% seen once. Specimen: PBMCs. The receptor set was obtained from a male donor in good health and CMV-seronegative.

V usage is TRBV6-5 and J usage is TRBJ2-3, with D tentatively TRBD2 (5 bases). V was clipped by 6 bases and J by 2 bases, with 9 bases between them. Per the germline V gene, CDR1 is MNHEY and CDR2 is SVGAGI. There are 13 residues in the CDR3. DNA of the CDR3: TGTGCCAGCAGCCCGAGGGTCACAGATACGCAGTATTTT. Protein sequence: CASSPRVTDTQYF.

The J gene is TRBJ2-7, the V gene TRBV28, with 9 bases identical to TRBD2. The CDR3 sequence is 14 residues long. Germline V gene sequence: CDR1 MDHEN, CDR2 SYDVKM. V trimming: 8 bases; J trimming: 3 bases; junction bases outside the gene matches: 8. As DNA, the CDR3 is TGTGCCAGCGCATTAGCGGGAGTTGACTACGAGCAGTACTTC. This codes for CASALAGVDYEQYF.

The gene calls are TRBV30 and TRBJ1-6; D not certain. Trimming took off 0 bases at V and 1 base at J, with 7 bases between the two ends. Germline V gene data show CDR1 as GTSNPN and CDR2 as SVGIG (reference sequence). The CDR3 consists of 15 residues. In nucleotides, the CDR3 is TGTGCCTGGAGTGTAACCACTTCCTATAATTCACCCCTCCACTTT. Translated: CAWSVTTSYNSPLHF.

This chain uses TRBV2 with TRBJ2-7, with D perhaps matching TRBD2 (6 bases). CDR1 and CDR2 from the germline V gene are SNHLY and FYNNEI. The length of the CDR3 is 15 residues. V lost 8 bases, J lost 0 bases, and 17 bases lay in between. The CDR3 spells CASPEIGGTSYEQYF. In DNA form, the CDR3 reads TGTGCCAGCCCCGAAATCGGCGGGACCTCCTACGAGCAGTACTTC.

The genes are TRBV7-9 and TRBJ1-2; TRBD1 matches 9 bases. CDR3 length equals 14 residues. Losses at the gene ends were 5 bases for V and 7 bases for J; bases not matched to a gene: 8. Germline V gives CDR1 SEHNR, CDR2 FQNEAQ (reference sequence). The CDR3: CASSPPGQGAGYTF. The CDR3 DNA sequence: TGTGCCAGCAGCCCACCGGGACAGGGTGCTGGCTACACCTTC.

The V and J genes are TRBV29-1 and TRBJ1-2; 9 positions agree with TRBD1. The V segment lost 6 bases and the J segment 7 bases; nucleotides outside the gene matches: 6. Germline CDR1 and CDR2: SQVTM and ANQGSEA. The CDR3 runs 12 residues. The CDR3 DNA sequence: TGCAGCGTCGACAGGGGGATCAGTGGCTACACCTTC. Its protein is CSVDRGISGYTF. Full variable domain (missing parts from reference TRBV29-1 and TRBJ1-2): SAVISQKPSRDICQRGTSLTIQCQVDSQVTMMFWYRQQPGQSLTLIATANQGSEATYESGFVIDKFPISRPNLTFSTLTVSNMSPEDSSIYLCSVDRGISGYTFGSGTRLTVV.

CDR3 nucleotides: TGCGCCAGCAGTCCGGGACAGTTTAATGAAAAACTGTTTTTT. The encoded protein is CASSPGQFNEKLFF. V is TRBV10-2 and J is TRBJ1-4; 7 bases line up with TRBD1. This CDR3 spans 14 amino acids. The germline gives CDR1 WSHSY, CDR2 SAAADI. The ends lost 5 bases at V and 4 bases at J; junction bases unmatched: 4.

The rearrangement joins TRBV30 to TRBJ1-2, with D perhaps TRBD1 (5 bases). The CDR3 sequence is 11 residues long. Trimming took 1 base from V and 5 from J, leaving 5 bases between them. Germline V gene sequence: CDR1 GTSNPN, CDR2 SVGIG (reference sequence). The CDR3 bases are TGTGCCTGGAGTGGACAGTATGGCTACACCTTC. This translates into CAWSGQYGYTF.

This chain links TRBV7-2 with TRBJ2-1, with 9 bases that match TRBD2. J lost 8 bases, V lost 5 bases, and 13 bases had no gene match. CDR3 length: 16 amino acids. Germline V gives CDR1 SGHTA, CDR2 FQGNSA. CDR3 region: CASSPRAGGGPDEQFF. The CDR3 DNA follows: TGTGCCAGCAGCCCGAGAGCGGGGGGCGGGCCAGATGAGCAGTTCTTC.

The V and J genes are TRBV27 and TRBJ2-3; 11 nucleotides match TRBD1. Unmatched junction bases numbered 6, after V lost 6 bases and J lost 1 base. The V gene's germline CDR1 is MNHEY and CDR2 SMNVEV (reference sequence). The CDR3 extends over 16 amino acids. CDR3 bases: TGTGCCAGCAGCCGAGGGACAGGGGGAGGCACAGATACGCAGTATTTT. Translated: CASSRGTGGGTDTQYF.

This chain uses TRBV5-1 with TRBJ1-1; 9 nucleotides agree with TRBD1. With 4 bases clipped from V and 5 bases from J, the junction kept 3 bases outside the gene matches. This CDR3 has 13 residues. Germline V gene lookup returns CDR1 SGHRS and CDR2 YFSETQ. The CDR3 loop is CASSIGQGTEAFF. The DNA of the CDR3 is TGCGCCAGCAGCATCGGACAGGGGACTGAAGCTTTCTTT.

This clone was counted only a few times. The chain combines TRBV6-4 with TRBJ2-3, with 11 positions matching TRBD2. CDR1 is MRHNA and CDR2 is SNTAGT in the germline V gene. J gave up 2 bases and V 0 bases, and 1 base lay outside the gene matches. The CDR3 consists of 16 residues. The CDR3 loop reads CASSDSSGGATDTQYF. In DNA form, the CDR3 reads TGTGCCAGCAGTGACTCTAGCGGGGGGGCCACAGATACGCAGTATTTT.

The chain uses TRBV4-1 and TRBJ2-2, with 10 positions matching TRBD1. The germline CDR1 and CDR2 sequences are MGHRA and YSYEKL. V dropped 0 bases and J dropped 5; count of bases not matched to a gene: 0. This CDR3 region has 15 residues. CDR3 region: CASSQEGQGTGELFF. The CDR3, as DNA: TGCGCCAGCAGCCAAGAGGGACAGGGGACCGGGGAGCTGTTTTTT.

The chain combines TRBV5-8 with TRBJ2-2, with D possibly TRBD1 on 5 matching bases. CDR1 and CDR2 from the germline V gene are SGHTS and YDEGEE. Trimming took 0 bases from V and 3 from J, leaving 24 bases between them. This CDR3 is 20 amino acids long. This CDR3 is CASSLAIRIRDFRDTGELFF. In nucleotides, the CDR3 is TGTGCCAGCAGCTTGGCCATAAGGATCAGGGATTTTCGGGACACCGGGGAGCTGTTTTTT.

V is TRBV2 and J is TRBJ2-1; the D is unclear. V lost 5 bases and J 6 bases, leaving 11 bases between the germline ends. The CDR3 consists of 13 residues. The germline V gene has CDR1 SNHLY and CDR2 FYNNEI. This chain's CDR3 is CASSIDLVNEQFF. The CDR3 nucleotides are TGTGCCAGCAGTATAGACTTAGTCAATGAGCAGTTCTTC.

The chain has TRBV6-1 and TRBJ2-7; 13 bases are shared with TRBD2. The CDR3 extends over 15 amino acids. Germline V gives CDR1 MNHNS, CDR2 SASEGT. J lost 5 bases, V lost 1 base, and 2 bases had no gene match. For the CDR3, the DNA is TGTGCCAGCAGTGAAGGGACTAGCGGGAGCCACGAGCAGTACTTC. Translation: CASSEGTSGSHEQYF.